The rows below give T cell receptor beta chains drawn from one sample of a study of OX40 agonist ivuxolimab in advanced cancers. The assay was immunoSEQ multiplex PCR, and TCRdb's table has in-frame clones only and misses some. This table has around 100,000 clones, roughly nine tenths appearing once. This specimen was CD4+ or CD8+ T cells sorted from blood, taken in a trial of the OX40 agonist ivuxolimab. Receptors originate from an adult with an advanced solid tumor such as melanoma, head and neck, liver or kidney cancer. The CDR3 runs from the conserved cysteine through the conserved F or W. The order of the fields is clone size, J gene, V gene, CDR3 protein. Expanded clones are given a class, and other clones once, few, many or no size at all.

. TRBJ1-1 TRBV6-6 CASSQGGGWTEAFF
. TRBJ1-1 TRBV27 CASSFRTAFQAFF
once TRBJ1-1 TRBV19 CASSSITTANTEAFF
. TRBJ1-2 TRBV27 CASSLRFGNYGYTF
. TRBJ1-2 TRBV12-5 CASASGDSSNYGYTF
. TRBJ1-2 TRBV19 CASSMYGTGKSGYGYTF
. TRBJ2-3 TRBV5-1 CASSLGPQGSTDTQYF
. . TRBV10-2 CASSSTGYEQYF
. TRBJ1-2 TRBV6-5 CASSYSRQGGYGYTF
. TRBJ1-5 TRBV6-1 CASSAGPEGFDQPQHF
. TRBJ2-1 TRBV30 CAWSPLTAGGNEQFF
. TRBJ1-5 TRBV2 CASSLFRDPGQPQHF
once TRBJ1-5 TRBV19 CATGGTDRSNQPQHF
. TRBJ1-2 TRBV6-5 CASSSTGPSGGYTF
. TRBJ2-1 TRBV7-3 CASSSSGNSYNEQFF
. TRBJ2-1 TRBV7-9 CASSFISGTENEQFF
. TRBJ2-5 TRBV7-9 CASSLRGLQETQYF